The rows below give T cell receptor beta chains drawn from one sample of a study of shared clonotypes between healthy human individuals. TCRdb's copy holds only in-frame clones and misses some; the assay was immunoSEQ multiplex PCR. Of about 2.2 million clones in the sample, around 93% are singletons; the top ten hold less than 2%. The sample was naive CD8+ T cells from PBMCs. The receptors originated from a man aged 18 to 35 in good health. Some clones in this sample may be carry-over from other donors' samples. CDR3s include the opening cysteine and the closing phenylalanine or tryptophan. D genes are given only for firm matches. Clone size, where shown, is once, few, many, or a class for clones that have expanded.

v_call: TRBV28; d_call: .; j_call: TRBJ2-1; clone_size: .; cdr3_aa: CASSLQQGTYNEQFF; cdr3_nt: TGTGCCAGCAGTTTACAGCAGGGGACGTACAATGAGCAGTTCTTC
v_call: TRBV2; d_call: TRBD2; j_call: TRBJ2-7; clone_size: once; cdr3_aa: CASSEQTSAPYYEQYF; cdr3_nt: TGTGCCAGCAGTGAACAAACTAGCGCTCCCTACTACGAGCAGTACTTC
v_call: TRBV2; d_call: .; j_call: TRBJ1-5; clone_size: .; cdr3_aa: CASSRYRVNQPQHF; cdr3_nt: TGTGCCAGCAGTCGTTACAGGGTCAATCAGCCCCAGCATTTT
v_call: TRBV9; d_call: .; j_call: TRBJ1-1; clone_size: .; cdr3_aa: CASSDGQRNTEAFF; cdr3_nt: TGTGCCAGCAGCGACGGACAGAGGAACACTGAAGCTTTCTTT
v_call: TRBV15; d_call: .; j_call: TRBJ2-7; clone_size: .; cdr3_aa: CATQGPETYEQYF; cdr3_nt: TGTGCCACCCAGGGACCTGAGACCTACGAGCAGTACTTC
v_call: TRBV29-1; d_call: .; j_call: TRBJ1-2; clone_size: .; cdr3_aa: CSVERLRLSGYTF; cdr3_nt: TGCAGCGTTGAAAGGCTGCGCCTTTCTGGCTACACCTTC
v_call: TRBV27; d_call: TRBD1; j_call: TRBJ1-5; clone_size: .; cdr3_aa: CASSKIRTGGIFHQPQHF; cdr3_nt: TGTGCCAGCAGTAAAATCCGGACAGGGGGCATCTTCCATCAGCCCCAGCATTTT
v_call: TRBV28; d_call: TRBD2; j_call: TRBJ2-1; clone_size: .; cdr3_aa: CASSFPSGRSGEQFF; cdr3_nt: TGTGCCAGCAGTTTCCCTAGCGGGAGGTCTGGCGAGCAGTTCTTC
v_call: TRBV9; d_call: TRBD2; j_call: TRBJ2-2; clone_size: .; cdr3_aa: CASSVSREGENTGELFF; cdr3_nt: TGTGCCAGCAGCGTATCCCGGGAGGGGGAGAACACCGGGGAGCTGTTTTTT
v_call: TRBV7-3; d_call: TRBD2; j_call: TRBJ2-7; clone_size: .; cdr3_aa: CASSLNSGRVYEQYF; cdr3_nt: TGTGCCAGCAGCTTAAATAGCGGGAGGGTCTACGAGCAGTACTTC
v_call: TRBV23-1; d_call: .; j_call: TRBJ1-4; clone_size: once; cdr3_aa: CASTQGPTVNEKLFF; cdr3_nt: TGCGCCAGCACCCAAGGCCCGACAGTCAATGAAAAACTGTTTTTT
v_call: TRBV7-2; d_call: TRBD2; j_call: TRBJ2-1; clone_size: .; cdr3_aa: CASSPEREGPNEQFF; cdr3_nt: TGTGCCAGCAGCCCCGAGCGGGAGGGACCGAATGAGCAGTTCTTC
v_call: TRBV7-9; d_call: .; j_call: TRBJ2-7; clone_size: once; cdr3_aa: CASSLAQSEQYF; cdr3_nt: TGTGCCAGCAGCTTAGCGCAAAGCGAGCAGTACTTC
v_call: TRBV25-1; d_call: .; j_call: TRBJ1-1; clone_size: few; cdr3_aa: CASSSPLRGPGAFF; cdr3_nt: TGTGCCAGCAGTTCCCCTCTCCGGGGTCCAGGGGCTTTCTTT
v_call: TRBV5-4; d_call: .; j_call: TRBJ2-1; clone_size: .; cdr3_aa: CASRERESSYNEQFF; cdr3_nt: TGTGCCAGCAGAGAGCGAGAGAGCTCCTACAATGAGCAGTTCTTC
v_call: TRBV9; d_call: .; j_call: TRBJ2-1; clone_size: .; cdr3_aa: CASSVTALYNEQFF; cdr3_nt: TGTGCCAGCAGCGTAACGGCATTATACAATGAGCAGTTCTTC
v_call: TRBV30; d_call: .; j_call: TRBJ2-5; clone_size: .; cdr3_aa: CAWEASRTKETQYF; cdr3_nt: TGTGCCTGGGAGGCATCTCGTACGAAAGAGACCCAGTACTTC
v_call: TRBV21-1; d_call: .; j_call: TRBJ1-2; clone_size: .; cdr3_aa: CASSKGLPGWYGYTF; cdr3_nt: TGTGCCAGCAGCAAAGGACTTCCAGGGTGGTACGGCTACACCTTC
v_call: TRBV6-6; d_call: .; j_call: TRBJ2-3; clone_size: .; cdr3_aa: CASSYSVDTDTQYF; cdr3_nt: TGTGCCAGCAGTTACTCGGTCGACACAGATACGCAGTATTTT
v_call: TRBV7-9; d_call: .; j_call: TRBJ2-3; clone_size: once; cdr3_aa: CASSSPRDSDTDTQYF; cdr3_nt: TGTGCCAGCAGCTCCCCGAGGGACTCTGACACAGATACGCAGTATTTT